These T cell receptor beta chains were read from a single sample in a study of cytomegalovirus exposure and HLA in healthy donors. Data came from immunoSEQ multiplex PCR; TCRdb stores just in-frame clones and leaves some out. The sample lists 150,000 to 200,000 clones, roughly four fifths seen once, with about 1.9% in the top ten. The sequenced sample consisted of PBMCs. The receptors shown here come from a woman in her thirties in good health and CMV-seropositive. The CDR3 runs from the conserved cysteine through the conserved F or W. The order of the fields is D gene, clone size, V gene, J gene, CDR3 protein, CDR3 DNA. D genes are given only for firm matches. Rows give clone size only sometimes, using once, few, many, or a class for an expanded clone.

>.|once|TRBV30|TRBJ2-7
CAWRGRDFGEQYF
TGTGCCTGGAGGGGCCGGGATTTTGGTGAGCAGTACTTC
>.|once|TRBV19|TRBJ1-2
CASSTLYGYTF
TGTGCCAGTAGTACGTTATATGGCTACACCTTC
>TRBD2|.|TRBV28|TRBJ2-1
CASSLTSGELYNEQFF
TGTGCCAGCAGCCTAACTAGCGGGGAACTTTACAATGAGCAGTTCTTC
>.|.|TRBV15|TRBJ1-5
CATSRAGNNGGNQPQHF
TGTGCCACCAGCCGCGCAGGGAATAATGGGGGCAATCAGCCCCAGCATTTT
>.|.|TRBV7-9|TRBJ1-3
CASSFMGHDSGNTIYF
TGTGCCAGCAGCTTTATGGGACACGACTCTGGAAACACCATATATTTT
>.|.|TRBV5-1|TRBJ1-6
CASSLRVSSYNSPLHF
TGCGCCAGCAGCTTACGGGTTAGCTCCTATAATTCACCCCTCCACTTT
>.|.|TRBV9|TRBJ2-2
CASSVELVAGELFF
TGTGCCAGCAGCGTAGAACTAGTCGCCGGGGAGCTGTTTTTT
>.|.|TRBV5-1|TRBJ1-6
CASSLVPGDIYNSPLHF
TGCGCCAGCAGCTTGGTTCCAGGGGACATCTATAATTCACCCCTCCACTTT
>.|.|TRBV5-1|TRBJ1-2
CASSLGRDYGYTF
TGCGCCAGCAGCTTGGGTAGAGACTATGGCTACACCTTC
>TRBD1|.|TRBV10-3|TRBJ1-1
CAIRTGTANTEAFF
TGTGCCATCAGAACCGGGACAGCGAACACTGAAGCTTTCTTT
>TRBD1|.|TRBV30|TRBJ1-2
CAWRKLQGGGYTF
TGTGCCTGGAGAAAGTTGCAGGGGGGTGGCTACACCTTC
>TRBD2|.|TRBV5-1|TRBJ2-3
CASSLGLASDTQYF
TGCGCCAGCAGCTTGGGACTAGCTTCAGATACGCAGTATTTT
>.|.|TRBV6-5|TRBJ2-3
CASSYQPTTGTDTQYF
TGTGCCAGCAGTTACCAACCTACGACAGGCACAGATACGCAGTATTTT
>.|few|TRBV29-1|TRBJ2-7
CSYTGLSYEQYF
TGCAGCTATACGGGACTCAGCTACGAGCAGTACTTC
>.|.|TRBV27|TRBJ2-1
CASSLRDSPSEQFF
TGTGCCAGCAGTCTTAGGGACTCCCCGTCGGAGCAGTTCTTC
>TRBD2|.|TRBV7-2|TRBJ2-7
CASSQAAGDPYEQYF
TGTGCCAGCAGCCAGGCGGCGGGAGACCCCTACGAGCAGTACTTC
>.|.|TRBV10-2|TRBJ2-6
CASSPVGVTGANVLTF
TGCGCCAGCAGTCCAGTCGGAGTTACTGGGGCCAACGTCCTGACTTTC
>.|few|TRBV29-1|TRBJ2-1
CSVARFDEQFF
TGCAGCGTTGCGAGGTTCGATGAGCAGTTCTTC
>.|.|TRBV5-1|TRBJ1-1
CASSFMWEGGTEAFF
TGCGCCAGCAGCTTTATGTGGGAAGGAGGGACTGAAGCTTTCTTT
>TRBD1|few|TRBV7-7|TRBJ2-1
CASSMGQGGNEQFF
TGTGCCAGCAGCATGGGACAGGGCGGCAATGAGCAGTTCTTC
>TRBD2|few|TRBV7-2|TRBJ2-1
CASSRLAGVYNEQFF
TGTGCCAGCAGCCGACTAGCGGGGGTCTACAATGAGCAGTTCTTC
>.|once|TRBV9|TRBJ1-4
CASAPVATNEKLFF
TGTGCCAGCGCCCCCGTCGCGACTAATGAAAAACTGTTTTTT
>.|few|TRBV6-5|TRBJ2-7
CASSYATSYEQYF
TGTGCCAGCAGTTACGCGACTAGCTACGAGCAGTACTTC
>TRBD2|.|TRBV5-6|TRBJ2-3
CASSLGLAGGTDTQYF
TGTGCCAGCAGCTTGGGGCTAGCGGGAGGCACAGATACGCAGTATTTT
>.|.|TRBV6-1|TRBJ2-7
CASSGQSISYEQYF
TGTGCCAGCAGTGGACAGTCCATCTCCTACGAGCAGTACTTC
>TRBD1|.|TRBV5-1|TRBJ2-1
CASSSTRGRVYNEQFF
TGCGCCAGCAGCAGCACCAGGGGGCGCGTCTACAATGAGCAGTTCTTC
>.|.|TRBV5-8|TRBJ2-3
CASSLGASTLTDTQYF
TGTGCCAGCAGCTTGGGAGCTAGCACCCTCACAGATACGCAGTATTTT
>TRBD2|.|TRBV2|TRBJ2-7
CASTQTSGSPEQYF
TGTGCCAGCACCCAGACTAGCGGGAGCCCCGAGCAGTACTTC
>.|.|TRBV10-2|TRBJ2-2
CASILYPVWGELFF
TGCGCCAGCATTCTGTATCCAGTTTGGGGGGAGCTGTTTTTT
>TRBD1|.|TRBV9|TRBJ1-2
CASSMTGKSYGYTF
TGTGCCAGCAGCATGACAGGGAAATCCTATGGCTACACCTTC
>.|.|TRBV10-3|TRBJ1-3
CAISDRAGNTIYF
TGTGCCATCAGTGACAGGGCGGGAAACACCATATATTTT
>.|.|TRBV5-1|TRBJ2-3
CASSLVQGTDTQYF
TGCGCCAGCAGCTTGGTCCAGGGCACAGATACGCAGTATTTT
>TRBD1|.|TRBV19|TRBJ1-5
CASGQGGNQPQHF
TGTGCCAGTGGACAGGGGGGCAATCAGCCCCAGCATTTT
>.|.|TRBV28|TRBJ1-2
CASSQGPRGYTF
TGTGCCAGCAGCCAGGGGCCGCGGGGCTACACCTTC
>TRBD2|.|TRBV7-7|TRBJ2-5
CASSLGLAGGETQYF
TGTGCCAGCAGCTTAGGACTAGCGGGAGGAGAGACCCAGTACTTC
>.|.|TRBV2|TRBJ2-7
CASSGDSYEQYF
TGTGCCAGCTCCGGGGACTCCTACGAGCAGTACTTC
>.|.|TRBV15|TRBJ1-1
CATSGRQDTEAFF
TGTGCCACCAGCGGAAGACAGGACACTGAAGCTTTCTTT
>TRBD1|.|TRBV7-2|TRBJ2-6
CASSEQGTGANVLTF
TGTGCCAGCAGCGAACAGGGGACTGGGGCCAACGTCCTGACTTTC
>TRBD1|few|TRBV19|TRBJ1-2
CASSIIGGQDGGYTF
TGTGCCAGTAGTATAATTGGGGGACAGGATGGTGGCTACACCTTC
>TRBD2|few|TRBV4-1|TRBJ2-7
CASSQEPGLTYEQYF
TGCGCCAGCAGCCAAGAGCCGGGACTAACCTACGAGCAGTACTTC
>TRBD2|.|TRBV5-1|TRBJ2-7
CASSSAGLAYYEQYF
TGCGCCAGCAGCTCGGCGGGACTAGCTTACTACGAGCAGTACTTC
>.|.|TRBV30|TRBJ2-1
CAWSVVANDYNEQFF
TGTGCCTGGAGTGTAGTAGCGAACGACTACAATGAGCAGTTCTTC
>TRBD1|.|TRBV28|TRBJ2-5
CASQGAYETQYF
TGTGCCAGCCAGGGGGCTTATGAGACCCAGTACTTC
>TRBD1|few|TRBV19|TRBJ1-2
CASSTDNLGQGKDGYTF
TGTGCCAGTAGTACCGACAACTTGGGACAGGGGAAGGATGGCTACACCTTC
>TRBD1|.|TRBV6-1|TRBJ2-2
CASRLDRAGELFF
TGTGCCAGCAGATTGGACAGGGCCGGGGAGCTGTTTTTT